What follows are 18 T cell receptor beta chains derived from one specimen sequenced in a study of high-grade serous ovarian cancer treatment subgroups. Tumor samples were obtained before definitive surgery or chemotherapy. Clones were sequenced by immunoSEQ multiplex PCR, and TCRdb holds only the in-frame ones, with some missing. This repertoire shows 10,000 to 12,000 clones, around 83% found once; its top ten account for under 8%. Sequencing used tumor tissue. Receptor source: a human donor with high-grade serous ovarian cancer.

V usage is TRBV14 and J usage is TRBJ1-5; no clear D gene. This CDR3 region has 16 residues. Trimming removed 0 bases at V and 0 bases at J, with 9 bases between. Germline assignment: CDR1 SGHDN and CDR2 FVKESK. This chain's CDR3 is CASSQESGDSNQPQHF. In nucleotides, the CDR3 is TGTGCCAGCAGCCAAGAATCCGGGGATAGCAATCAGCCCCAGCATTTT.

The CDR3 sequence: CASTLGFPTYNEQFF. CDR3 nucleotide sequence: TGTGCCAGCACCTTGGGTTTCCCTACCTACAATGAGCAGTTCTTC. The V gene is TRBV28, the J gene TRBJ2-1, with D unclear. Between the trimmed V and J ends, which lost 7 bases and 2 bases, there was a span of 15 bases. The length of the CDR3 is 15 residues. CDR1 and CDR2 from the germline V gene are MDHEN and SYDVKM.

The V and J genes are TRBV12-5 and TRBJ2-3, with D possibly being TRBD2 (6 bases). The CDR3 length is 14 residues. Germline V gives CDR1 LGHNT, CDR2 FRNRAP. V was clipped by 7 bases and J by 4 bases, with 15 bases between them. The CDR3 loop reads CASAIGGGADTQYF. CDR3 in DNA: TGTGCTAGTGCCATCGGGGGAGGCGCAGATACGCAGTATTTT. Full variable domain (rest looked up from reference TRBV12-5 and TRBJ2-3): DARVTQTPRHKVTEMGQEVTMRCQPILGHNTVFWYRQTMMQGLELLAYFRNRAPLDDSGMPKDRFSAEMPDATLATLKIQPSEPRDSAVYFCASAIGGGADTQYFGPGTRLTVL.

This chain connects TRBV2 to TRBJ2-7; TRBD1 matches at 11 bases. The germline V gene encodes CDR1 SNHLY and CDR2 FYNNEI. The CDR3 spans 15 residues. J lost 5 bases, V lost 1 base, and 4 bases had no gene match. CDR3 in DNA: TGTGCCAGCAGTGAAGTACGGACAGGGGGCAACGAGCAGTACTTC. This gives the protein CASSEVRTGGNEQYF. The variable domain in full, completed from reference TRBV2 and TRBJ2-7, reads EPEVTQTPSHQVTQMGQEVILRCVPISNHLYFYWYRQILGQKVEFLVSFYNNEISEKSEIFDDQFSVERPDGSNFTLKIRSTKLEDSAMYFCASSEVRTGGNEQYFGPGTRLTVT.

The rearrangement joins TRBV19 to TRBJ2-5; 9 nucleotides line up with TRBD1. The length of the CDR3 is 13 residues. Germline assignment: CDR1 LNHDA and CDR2 SQIVND (reference sequence). The trim removed 5 bases at V and 2 bases at J, leaving 0 bases unmatched. The CDR3 nucleotides are TGTGCCAGTAGTGACAGGGGGCAAGAGACCCAGTACTTC. Its translation: CASSDRGQETQYF.

V usage is TRBV28 and J usage is TRBJ2-1; 7 bases match TRBD2. Trimming cost V 5 bases and J 0 bases; bases outside gene matches: 4. This CDR3 is 15 amino acids long. CDR1 and CDR2 (germline): MDHEN, SYDVKM. CDR3: CASSASGRSYNEQFF. The CDR3 DNA sequence: TGTGCCAGCAGTGCTAGCGGCCGCTCCTACAATGAGCAGTTCTTC.

The CDR3 DNA follows: TGTGCCAGCAGTTACGCGTTCGACAGTGCTAATTCACCCCTCCACTTT. As protein: CASSYAFDSANSPLHF. This chain connects TRBV6-5 to TRBJ1-6, with D perhaps TRBD1 (5 bases). CDR1 MNHEY and CDR2 SVGAGI come from the germline V gene. The V end was cut by 2 bases, the J end by 6 bases, with 14 bases between. This CDR3 contains 16 residues.

The V gene is TRBV10-2, the J gene TRBJ2-3; 14 nucleotides line up with TRBD2. The germline V gene encodes CDR1 WSHSY and CDR2 SAAADI. The CDR3 loop spans 18 amino acids. V was clipped by 6 bases and J by 4 bases; unmatched bases: 12. DNA of the CDR3: TGCGCCAGCAGGGGACTAGCGGGAGAGGCCCCGGGGGCAGATACGCAGTATTTT. It yields the protein CASRGLAGEAPGADTQYF.

V usage is TRBV2 and J usage is TRBJ2-3; 8 bases are a match to TRBD2. This CDR3 comprises 15 residues. CDR1 SNHLY and CDR2 FYNNEI come from the germline V gene. The V gene end was trimmed by 3 bases and the J gene end by 5 bases; junction bases not matched to a gene: 7. CDR3 region: CASSEGLGGGDTQYF. The CDR3 DNA reads as TGTGCCAGCAGTGAGGGACTAGGGGGTGGAGATACGCAGTATTTT.

The gene calls are TRBV27 and TRBJ2-3; TRBD1 matches 8 bases. There are 15 residues in the CDR3. From germline, CDR1 is MNHEY and CDR2 SMNVEV (reference sequence). The trim removed 3 bases at V and 3 bases at J, leaving 5 bases unmatched. DNA of the CDR3: TGTGCCAGCAGTTTCGGACAGGGCGGTACAGATACGCAGTATTTT. Its translation is CASSFGQGGTDTQYF.

The J gene is TRBJ1-1, the V gene TRBV7-9; D is unresolved. The CDR3 has 14 residues. Per germline, CDR1 SEHNR and CDR2 FQNEAQ (reference sequence). With 4 bases removed from V and 1 base from J, the gap between germline ends came to 10 bases. This CDR3 reads CASSSGRTNTEAFF. The CDR3 DNA reads TGTGCCAGCAGCTCCGGACGGACGAACACTGAAGCTTTCTTT.

The rearrangement uses TRBV11-2 and TRBJ2-3; 7 nucleotides line up with TRBD1. Germline V CDR1 and CDR2: SGHAT, FQNNGV. CDR3 length equals 15 residues. Trimming took 2 bases from V and 4 from J; bases not matched to a gene: 6. The CDR3 reads CASSLIWQGADTQYF. DNA for the CDR3: TGTGCCAGCAGCTTAATCTGGCAGGGGGCAGATACGCAGTATTTT.

V gene TRBV7-9 combines with J gene TRBJ1-1, with 8 positions matching TRBD1. Germline loops: CDR1 SEHNR, CDR2 FQNEAQ (reference sequence). The CDR3 extends over 14 amino acids. V shed 2 bases, J shed 4 bases, and the junction held 3 bases outside the gene matches. CDR3 coding DNA: TGTGCCAGCAGCTTAACGGGACAGGTCACTGAAGCTTTCTTT. Translating gives CASSLTGQVTEAFF. Filled out from reference TRBV7-9 and TRBJ1-1, the complete variable domain reads DTGVSQNPRHKITKRGQNVTFRCDPISEHNRLYWYRQTLGQGPEFLTYFQNEAQLEKSRLLSDRFSAERPKGSFSTLEIQRTEQGDSAMYLCASSLTGQVTEAFFGQGTRLTVV.

Note on this clone: The junction shows a germline mismatch at one end, possibly a read error. The chain has TRBV2 and TRBJ2-5, with D perhaps TRBD1 (5 bases). The CDR3 totals 13 residues. Germline CDR1 SNHLY, CDR2 FYNNEI. CDR3 residues: CASREDQGKTQYF. CDR3 in DNA: TGTGCCAGCAGGGAAGATCAGGGAAAGACCCAGTACTTC.

The gene calls are TRBV6-9 and TRBJ2-5; 7 positions match TRBD2. The CDR3 covers 16 residues. Germline-derived CDR1 and CDR2 are MNHGY and SVAAGI. V shed 8 bases, J shed 3 bases, and the junction held 15 bases outside the gene matches. The CDR3 spells CASCGTSEFQKETQYF. DNA of the CDR3: TGTGCCAGCTGCGGAACTAGCGAGTTTCAAAAAGAGACCCAGTACTTC.

The chain employs TRBV15 and TRBJ2-1; D is perhaps TRBD1 (6 bases). This CDR3 region has 16 residues. V lost 1 base and J lost 1, with 11 bases in between. Per germline, CDR1 LNHNV and CDR2 YYDKDF (reference sequence). DNA for the CDR3: TGTGCCACCAGCAGAGTTGTGGACAGTTCCTACAATGAGCAGTTCTTC. Its protein is CATSRVVDSSYNEQFF.

The chain recombines TRBV28 with TRBJ2-7; either TRBD1 or TRBD2 may supply D (5 bases each). CDR3 size: 16 residues. Germline values: CDR1 MDHEN, CDR2 SYDVKM. V lost 4 bases and J lost 2, with 18 bases in between. CDR3 nucleotides: TGTGCCAGCAGTTCGGGGAAGGGGACGGGGCCCTACGAGCAGTACTTC. Translating it yields CASSSGKGTGPYEQYF.

The chain employs TRBV5-4 and TRBJ2-2; the D gene is possibly TRBD1 (6 bases). Trimming removed 1 base at V and 3 bases at J, with 10 bases between. The CDR3 covers 15 residues. Germline V lookup: CDR1 SGHNT, CDR2 YYREEE (reference sequence). The chain's CDR3 is CASSLMGHDTGELFF. CDR3 nucleotide sequence: TGTGCCAGCAGCTTGATGGGACACGACACCGGGGAGCTGTTTTTT.